A selection of T cell receptor beta chains follows, all from one sample in a study of blood T cell repertoires in COVID-19. Method: immunoSEQ multiplex PCR; TCRdb's copy keeps in-frame clones and lacks some. The sample yields 100,000 or so clones, approximately 90% seen once. The sequenced sample was peripheral blood. The receptors were sampled from a man between 60 and 70 years old with acute or convalescent COVID-19. Each CDR3 is given with its conserved first and last residue. Each record gives: CDR3 protein, J gene, V gene, D gene. A D gene is named only where the DNA matches it firmly.

cdr3_aa: CATRGQDTGELFF
j_call: TRBJ2-2
v_call: TRBV24-1
d_call: TRBD1

cdr3_aa: CASSTSGTGGSEAFF
j_call: TRBJ1-1
v_call: TRBV3-1/TRBV3-2
d_call: TRBD1

cdr3_aa: CASSSQGSQPQHF
j_call: TRBJ1-5
v_call: TRBV5-1
d_call: TRBD1

cdr3_aa: CASSGGWDRSF
j_call: TRBJ1-2
v_call: TRBV19
d_call: TRBD1

cdr3_aa: CASSPPGQGGTEAFF
j_call: TRBJ1-1
v_call: TRBV18
d_call: .

cdr3_aa: CAWRRGQNTGELFF
j_call: TRBJ2-2
v_call: TRBV30
d_call: .

cdr3_aa: CASSPGQAKNIQYF
j_call: TRBJ2-4
v_call: TRBV5-1
d_call: .

cdr3_aa: CASSPRDRENTGELFF
j_call: TRBJ2-2
v_call: TRBV7-2
d_call: TRBD1

cdr3_aa: CASSPAVVLGVGADYGYTF
j_call: TRBJ1-2
v_call: TRBV7-3
d_call: .

cdr3_aa: CASSFSGGTDTQYF
j_call: TRBJ2-3
v_call: TRBV5-8
d_call: .

cdr3_aa: CASSLTPGLAGAGTDTQYF
j_call: TRBJ2-3
v_call: TRBV18
d_call: TRBD2

cdr3_aa: CASRPGGTGGELNTEAFF
j_call: TRBJ1-1
v_call: TRBV4-1
d_call: TRBD1

cdr3_aa: CASSLLTSGGFSSYNEQFF
j_call: TRBJ2-1
v_call: TRBV28
d_call: TRBD2

cdr3_aa: CASWGRTGVTEAFF
j_call: TRBJ1-1
v_call: TRBV28
d_call: TRBD1

cdr3_aa: CASSERTGGPGELFF
j_call: TRBJ2-2
v_call: TRBV5-1
d_call: TRBD1

cdr3_aa: CASSPQRADPANQPQHF
j_call: TRBJ1-5
v_call: TRBV18
d_call: .

cdr3_aa: CATSDLRGGSTGELFF
j_call: TRBJ2-2
v_call: TRBV24-1
d_call: .

cdr3_aa: CASSPRGGINQPQHF
j_call: TRBJ1-5
v_call: TRBV28
d_call: .

cdr3_aa: CASSAQGIETEAFF
j_call: TRBJ1-1
v_call: TRBV5-4
d_call: TRBD1

cdr3_aa: CASGLVLADWYQETQYF
j_call: TRBJ2-5
v_call: TRBV12-5
d_call: .

cdr3_aa: CASTTGASGRTAYNEQFF
j_call: TRBJ2-1
v_call: TRBV5-4
d_call: TRBD2

cdr3_aa: CASSLAAEAFF
j_call: TRBJ1-1
v_call: TRBV19
d_call: .

cdr3_aa: CASSAQGLLKSSYNEQFF
j_call: TRBJ2-1
v_call: TRBV9
d_call: .

cdr3_aa: CASSVVAGAADTQYF
j_call: TRBJ2-3
v_call: TRBV9
d_call: TRBD2

cdr3_aa: CASSFTGVHGYTF
j_call: TRBJ1-2
v_call: TRBV5-4
d_call: TRBD1

cdr3_aa: CASRLTGGSYEKLFF
j_call: TRBJ1-4
v_call: TRBV6-5
d_call: TRBD1

cdr3_aa: CASSQGDSQFF
j_call: TRBJ2-1
v_call: TRBV3-1/TRBV3-2
d_call: TRBD1

cdr3_aa: CASSLASASETQYF
j_call: TRBJ2-5
v_call: TRBV7-2
d_call: .

cdr3_aa: CASSIGTSDWNEQFF
j_call: TRBJ2-1
v_call: TRBV11-2
d_call: TRBD2

cdr3_aa: CASSLSQGAGTEAFF
j_call: TRBJ1-1
v_call: TRBV28
d_call: TRBD1

cdr3_aa: CASSIGRLAGGAYNEQFF
j_call: TRBJ2-1
v_call: TRBV19
d_call: TRBD2

cdr3_aa: CASSFSVEAFF
j_call: TRBJ1-1
v_call: TRBV28
d_call: .

cdr3_aa: CASRGGTGNTEAFF
j_call: TRBJ1-1
v_call: TRBV10-2
d_call: TRBD1

cdr3_aa: CASSPTRETQYF
j_call: TRBJ2-5
v_call: TRBV27
d_call: .

cdr3_aa: CASTRGTGLVSPLHF
j_call: TRBJ1-6
v_call: TRBV19
d_call: .

cdr3_aa: CAISEGGGQPQHF
j_call: TRBJ1-5
v_call: TRBV10-3
d_call: TRBD1

cdr3_aa: CASSPGLTNSYEQYF
j_call: TRBJ2-7
v_call: TRBV7-7
d_call: .

cdr3_aa: CASSFSSENTEAFF
j_call: TRBJ1-1
v_call: TRBV7-9
d_call: .

cdr3_aa: CASSPTTGKGNTEAFF
j_call: TRBJ1-1
v_call: TRBV7-9
d_call: .

cdr3_aa: CASSLDRGNGGNQPQHF
j_call: TRBJ1-5
v_call: TRBV5-8
d_call: TRBD1

cdr3_aa: CASSLPGVGSRRTGELFF
j_call: TRBJ2-2
v_call: TRBV28
d_call: .

cdr3_aa: CASSLGSQDEKLFF
j_call: TRBJ1-4
v_call: TRBV5-1
d_call: .